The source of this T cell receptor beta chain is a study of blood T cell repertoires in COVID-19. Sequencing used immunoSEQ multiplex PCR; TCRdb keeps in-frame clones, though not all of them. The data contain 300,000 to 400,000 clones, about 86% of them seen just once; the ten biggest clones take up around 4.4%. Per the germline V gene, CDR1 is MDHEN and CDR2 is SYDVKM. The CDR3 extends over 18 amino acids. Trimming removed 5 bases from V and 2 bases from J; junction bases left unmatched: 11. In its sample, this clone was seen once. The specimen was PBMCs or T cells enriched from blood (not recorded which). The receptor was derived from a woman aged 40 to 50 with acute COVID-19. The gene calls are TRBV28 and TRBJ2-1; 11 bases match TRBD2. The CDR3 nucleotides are TGTGCCAGCAGTCCCGGGACTAGCGGAATCGATGCCTACAATGAGCAGTTCTTC. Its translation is CASSPGTSGIDAYNEQFF.